Sequencing of this T cell receptor beta chain was carried out in a study of blood T cells in healthy people across ages. Whole-study findings and limits: With age, beta diversity per million T cells declined roughly linearly, significantly by roughly 40. In these data, TCR beta diversity tracked strongly with naive T cell percentage.

A word on this clonotype: The antigen is undetermined.

Next came a second PCR, run for about 6 to 12 cycles, which used a sample-barcoded 5' primer along with a J-beta primer mix. Each cDNA molecule carried a tag from a template-switch adaptor that contained 12 random nucleotides. Paired-end reads containing CDR3 totaled no fewer than 3 million for each sample. Via MiXCR, TCRdb re-called the 5' RACE reads, giving one row per CDR3 protein. In the table there are about 1.4 million distinct CDR3 sequences, almost 60% of which are singletons. V lost 6 bases to trimming and J lost 0 bases, with 15 bases between them. This CDR3 has 15 residues. Germline V gives CDR1 SGHTA, CDR2 FQGNSA.

The receptor was derived from a man between 18 and 35 years old in good health. The chain joins TRBV7-2 to TRBJ2-7; D unclear. Sequences were obtained from blood. The DNA for the CDR3 is TGTGCCAGCAGGGAAGCAGACATCCACTCCTACGAGCAGTACTTC. It is translated as CASREADIHSYEQYF.